These 19 T cell receptor beta chains share one sample of origin, sequenced in a study of blood T cell repertoires in COVID-19. Assay: immunoSEQ multiplex PCR; the TCRdb copy retains only in-frame clones and omits some. The sample comprises a few hundred thousand clones, approximately 90% of which are singletons, and about 9.8% rests with the top ten. Material for sequencing was PBMCs or T cells enriched from blood (not recorded which). These receptors originate from a woman younger than 30 who had recovered from COVID-19.

Comment on this clone: One end of the junction does not line up with germline, which may come from a read error. The V call is TRBV5-1, the J call TRBJ2-2; 9 nucleotides match TRBD2. CDR1 SGHRS and CDR2 YFSETQ come from the germline V gene. There are 17 residues in the CDR3. The CDR3 loop reads CARSLAGGGAGTGELFF. CDR3 DNA: TGCGCCCGCAGCTTGGCGGGCGGGGGGGCCGGCACCGGGGAGCTGTTTTTT.

This chain uses TRBV28 with TRBJ1-1, with D uncertain. Trimming cost V 5 bases and J 0 bases, with 13 bases left between them. Per germline, CDR1 MDHEN and CDR2 SYDVKM. This CDR3 has 15 amino acids. DNA of the CDR3: TGTGCCAGCAGTGTAATCGGAGGCATGAACACTGAAGCTTTCTTT. Translating it yields CASSVIGGMNTEAFF.

This clone was recorded a few times. The chain combines TRBV9 with TRBJ2-5, with D unclear. The CDR3 sequence is 14 residues long. The germline gives CDR1 SGDLS, CDR2 YYNGEE. V lost 0 bases and J 4 bases, leaving 10 bases between the germline ends. In nucleotides, the CDR3 is TGTGCCAGCAGCGTAGTAGCAGTAGCAGAGACCCAGTACTTC. It yields the protein CASSVVAVAETQYF.

About this clone: An end of the junction does not agree with germline; a read error may underlie this. J is TRBJ1-1 and V is TRBV4-3; possible D gene TRBD1, 5 bases. The CDR3 contains 15 residues. Germline CDR1 is LGHNA and CDR2 is YSLEER. The CDR3 DNA reads TGCGCCAGCAGCCAAGGTCCCGGGGGGAACGCTGAAGCTTTCTTT. It encodes CASSQGPGGNAEAFF.

V and J are TRBV29-1 and TRBJ2-6; tentative D call: TRBD2 (5 bases). The germline V gene encodes CDR1 SQVTM and CDR2 ANQGSEA. Trimming removed 3 bases from V and 0 bases from J, with 9 bases in between. This CDR3 region has 15 residues. The CDR3 coding sequence is TGCAGCGTTGAGGTCGAGGGCTCTGGGGCCAACGTCCTGACTTTC. It codes for CSVEVEGSGANVLTF.

V is TRBV9 and J is TRBJ1-1; D ambiguous. The V gene's germline CDR1 is SGDLS and CDR2 YYNGEE. The CDR3 covers 14 residues. V was pared by 6 bases and J by 2 bases, with 14 bases between. The CDR3 sequence is CASTPPPTNTEAFF. For the CDR3, the DNA is TGTGCCAGCACTCCTCCCCCTACTAACACTGAAGCTTTCTTT.

V usage is TRBV6-5 and J usage is TRBJ1-2; 7 bases are shared with TRBD1. Germline CDR1 and CDR2: MNHEY and SVGAGI. After removal of 6 bases from V and 3 bases from J, the junction contained 4 bases not matched to a gene. This CDR3 has 13 amino acids. The CDR3 spells CASRTDRDYGYTF. The CDR3 DNA sequence: TGTGCCAGCAGGACCGACAGGGACTATGGCTACACCTTC.

The chain joins TRBV9 to TRBJ2-2; TRBD1 aligns across 11 bases. V shed 2 bases, J shed 4 bases, and the junction held 1 base outside the gene matches. Looked up from germline, CDR1 is SGDLS and CDR2 is YYNGEE. The CDR3 is made up of 15 amino acids. This CDR3 is CASSVGTGGTGELFF. DNA for the CDR3: TGTGCCAGCAGCGTCGGGACAGGGGGCACCGGGGAGCTGTTTTTT.

The gene calls are TRBV7-9 and TRBJ1-2; TRBD1 might be the D (5 bases). The CDR3 length is 16 residues. Trimming removed 1 base at V and 8 bases at J, with 20 bases between. Germline V gene data show CDR1 as SEHNR and CDR2 as FQNEAQ (reference sequence). For the CDR3, the DNA is TGTGCCAGCAGCTTAGAGGGGTTGTTGAGACAGAACGGCTACACCTTC. Protein sequence: CASSLEGLLRQNGYTF. The complete variable domain, with remaining parts taken from reference TRBV7-9 and TRBJ1-2, reads DTGVSQNPRHKITKRGQNVTFRCDPISEHNRLYWYRQTLGQGPEFLTYFQNEAQLEKSRLLSDRFSAERPKGSFSTLEIQRTEQGDSAMYLCASSLEGLLRQNGYTFGSGTRLTVV.

The V gene is TRBV4-3, the J gene TRBJ2-3; TRBD1 matches at 7 bases. The length of the CDR3 is 18 residues. V was pared by 0 bases and J by 0 bases, with 9 bases of the junction left unmatched. Germline V gene sequence: CDR1 LGHNA, CDR2 YSLEER. CDR3 nucleotide sequence: TGCGCCAGCAGCCAAGAGTTATACGACAGGGTCAGCACAGATACGCAGTATTTT. This encodes CASSQELYDRVSTDTQYF.

This chain uses TRBV18 with TRBJ1-5; maybe TRBD1 (6 bases). With 1 base removed from V and 0 bases from J, the gap between germline ends came to 7 bases. CDR1 and CDR2 from the germline V gene are KGHSH and LQKENI. The CDR3 is 15 amino acids. Here the CDR3 DNA reads TGTGCCAGCTCACCACGACAGGATAGCAATCAGCCCCAGCATTTT. Translation: CASSPRQDSNQPQHF.

This rearrangement joins TRBV7-2 to TRBJ1-2; D uncertain. V lost 1 base and J lost 6, with 12 bases in between. The CDR3 totals 14 residues. The germline V gene encodes CDR1 SGHTA and CDR2 FQGNSA. In DNA, the CDR3 is TGTGCCAGCAGCTTAGACAGTGGGTACGATGGCTACACCTTC. It specifies CASSLDSGYDGYTF.

This clone is a singleton in its sample. For the CDR3, the DNA is TGTGCCAGCAGCTTGGGTAGGGGGCTGGAGACCCAGTACTTC. As protein: CASSLGRGLETQYF. V usage is TRBV5-6 and J usage is TRBJ2-5, with 7 bases matching TRBD1. Germline-derived CDR1 and CDR2 are SGHDT and YYEEEE. The CDR3 consists of 14 residues. V shed 0 bases, J shed 5 bases, and the junction held 4 bases outside the gene matches.

This clone turned up a few times. The chain carries TRBV5-4 and TRBJ1-1; TRBD1 matches 7 bases. Per germline, CDR1 SGHNT and CDR2 YYREEE (reference sequence). V lost 4 bases to trimming and J lost 0 bases; unmatched junction nucleotides: 0. The CDR3 covers 13 residues. CDR3: CASSGQVNTEAFF. The CDR3 bases are TGTGCCAGCAGCGGACAGGTGAACACTGAAGCTTTCTTT. Full variable domain (outside the CDR3, taken from reference TRBV5-4 and TRBJ1-1): ETGVTQSPTHLIKTRGQQVTLRCSSQSGHNTVSWYQQALGQGPQFIFQYYREEENGRGNFPPRFSGLQFPNYSSELNVNALELDDSALYLCASSGQVNTEAFFGQGTRLTVV.

This clone has just a few counts. The chain's CDR3 is CASSQDTGTGLEKLFF. The DNA of the CDR3 is TGCGCCAGCAGCCAAGACACCGGGACAGGGTTGGAAAAACTGTTTTTT. The rearrangement uses TRBV4-3 and TRBJ1-4, with 9 bases fitting TRBD1. This CDR3 has 16 residues. Per germline, CDR1 LGHNA and CDR2 YSLEER. Losses at the gene ends were 0 bases for V and 8 bases for J; bases not matched to a gene: 7.

This sequence joins TRBV5-4 and TRBJ2-5; no clear D. V was cut by 0 bases and J by 2 bases, with 5 bases left in between. This CDR3 contains 13 residues. Germline CDR1 and CDR2: SGHNT and YYREEE (reference sequence). The CDR3 is CASSLGQQETQYF. The DNA of the CDR3 is TGTGCCAGCAGCTTGGGTCAGCAAGAGACCCAGTACTTC. The full variable domain, rest sourced from reference TRBV5-4 and TRBJ2-5, is ETGVTQSPTHLIKTRGQQVTLRCSSQSGHNTVSWYQQALGQGPQFIFQYYREEENGRGNFPPRFSGLQFPNYSSELNVNALELDDSALYLCASSLGQQETQYFGPGTRLLVL.

The chain combines TRBV6-1 with TRBJ1-1; D call uncertain. CDR1 and CDR2 (germline): MNHNS, SASEGT. This CDR3 is built from 15 residues. Trimming left V 3 bases short and J 1 base short, with 12 bases between. CDR3 nucleotides: TGTGCCAGCAGTGATCCGGCGGCGGGGAACACTGAAGCTTTCTTT. Protein product: CASSDPAAGNTEAFF.

The CDR3 here is CASSSWGREGGNTEAFF. Written as DNA, the CDR3 is TGTGCCAGTAGCTCGTGGGGACGGGAAGGGGGGAACACTGAAGCTTTCTTT. The rearrangement joins TRBV19 to TRBJ1-1, with D maybe TRBD1 (6 bases). There are 17 residues in the CDR3. V lost 6 bases and J lost 1, with 21 bases in between. Germline V gives CDR1 LNHDA, CDR2 SQIVND (reference sequence).

The gene calls are TRBV13 and TRBJ2-3; TRBD2 matches 11 bases. The CDR3 spans 18 residues. With V trimmed by 2 bases and J by 5 bases, 12 bases remained unmatched. The germline CDR1 and CDR2 sequences are PRHDT and FYEKMQ (reference sequence). The CDR3 sequence: CASSLSTSGSVAVDTQYF. In DNA, the CDR3 is TGTGCCAGCAGCTTAAGTACTAGCGGGAGCGTCGCTGTAGATACGCAGTATTTT.